The 16 T cell receptor beta chains below come from one sample, sequenced in a study of T cell changes during pregnancy in multiple sclerosis. Measured with immunoSEQ multiplex PCR; TCRdb has only the in-frame clones, and not every one. The sample consists of 30,000 to 45,000 clones, more than 85% of them appearing once. Sequencing used CD8+ T cells from peripheral blood mononuclear cells, obtained after pregnancy. Receptors originate from a female donor with multiple sclerosis, enrolled in a pregnancy study.

V and J are TRBV12-5 and TRBJ1-1; 7 bases align to TRBD1. The CDR3 is 13 amino acids. Germline V CDR1 and CDR2: LGHNT, FRNRAP. The V segment lost 6 bases and the J segment 7 bases; nucleotides outside the gene matches: 8. This CDR3 reads CASGHRQGSEAFF. CDR3 in DNA: TGTGCTAGTGGCCATAGACAGGGAAGTGAAGCTTTCTTT.

V and J are TRBV7-8 and TRBJ1-5, with TRBD1 as a possible D gene (5 bases). This CDR3 has 15 amino acids. V lost 2 bases to trimming and J lost 6 bases, with 14 bases between them. Germline CDR1 is SGHVS and CDR2 is FQNEAQ. As DNA, the CDR3 is TGTGCCAGCAGCTTATGGGCAGGGATCGGTCAGCCCCAGCATTTT. This gives the protein CASSLWAGIGQPQHF.

The rearrangement links TRBV11-1 to TRBJ2-7; D ambiguous. The germline V gene has CDR1 SGHAT and CDR2 FQDESV (reference sequence). Trimming removed 3 bases from V and 7 bases from J, with 10 bases in between. This CDR3 is built from 12 residues. CDR3 coding DNA: TGTGCCAGCAGCTTGGAGCTGCCTGAGCAGTACTTC. The encoded protein is CASSLELPEQYF. Full variable domain (remainder filled in from reference TRBV11-1 and TRBJ2-7): EAEVAQSPRYKITEKSQAVAFWCDPISGHATLYWYRQILGQGPELLVQFQDESVVDDSQLPKDRFSAERLKGVDSTLKIQPAELGDSAMYLCASSLELPEQYFGPGTRLTVT.

This clone was seen a few times. The chain couples TRBV5-4 to TRBJ2-2, with TRBD2 matching over 11 bases. Germline V gives CDR1 SGHNT, CDR2 YYREEE (reference sequence). V shed 2 bases, J shed 3 bases, and the junction held 6 bases outside the gene matches. The CDR3 is 17 amino acids. Written as DNA, the CDR3 is TGTGCCAGCAGCTTCAGGTCGGGACTAGCGGACACCGGGGAGCTGTTTTTT. This translates into CASSFRSGLADTGELFF.

This chain uses TRBV9 with TRBJ2-1; 7 bases are shared with TRBD2. J gave up 7 bases and V 2 bases, and 12 bases lay outside the gene matches. Looked up from germline, CDR1 is SGDLS and CDR2 is YYNGEE. The CDR3 sequence is 16 residues long. The CDR3 DNA sequence: TGTGCCAGCAGCGTGGCGTTGGGCGGGGGTGCGAATGAGCAGTTCTTC. It encodes CASSVALGGGANEQFF.

In DNA, the CDR3 is TGTGCCAGCAGCTTGGGAGACAGCAACACTGAAGCTTTCTTT. Translated, it gives CASSLGDSNTEAFF. J is TRBJ1-1 and V is TRBV5-5; tentative D call: TRBD1 (5 bases). The CDR3 loop spans 14 amino acids. The germline gives CDR1 SGHKS, CDR2 YYEKEE (reference sequence). Trimming removed 0 bases from V and 2 bases from J, with 8 bases in between. Drawing the rest from reference TRBV5-5 and TRBJ1-1, the complete variable domain is DAGVTQSPTHLIKTRGQQVTLRCSPISGHKSVSWYQQVLGQGPQFIFQYYEKEERGRGNFPDRFSARQFPNYSSELNVNALLLGDSALYLCASSLGDSNTEAFFGQGTRLTVV.

This clone was seen at least ten times. The chain couples TRBV2 to TRBJ1-6; tentative D call: TRBD1 (6 bases). V dropped 6 bases and J dropped 2 bases, with 14 bases sitting between them. CDR3 length equals 16 residues. CDR1 and CDR2 from the germline V gene are SNHLY and FYNNEI. In DNA form, the CDR3 reads TGTGCCAGCAGCCTACAGGGCCCTCCCTATAATTCACCCCTCCACTTT. Protein product: CASSLQGPPYNSPLHF.

V usage is TRBV6-5 and J usage is TRBJ2-1; 9 bases align to TRBD2. Germline V gene lookup returns CDR1 MNHEY and CDR2 SVGAGI. V trimming: 1 base; J trimming: 8 bases; junction bases outside the gene matches: 6. This CDR3 spans 15 amino acids. This CDR3 reads CASSYLAGVSDEQFF. For the CDR3, the DNA is TGTGCCAGCAGTTACTTAGCGGGAGTATCGGATGAGCAGTTCTTC.

CDR3 region: CASSSRTVLNEQFF. CDR3 nucleotide sequence: TGTGCCAGCAGCTCACGGACAGTGTTGAATGAGCAGTTCTTC. The V call is TRBV9, the J call TRBJ2-1; D is perhaps TRBD1 (6 bases). V was shortened by 4 bases and J by 7 bases, with 15 bases between the two germline ends. CDR3 length: 14 amino acids. Germline loops: CDR1 SGDLS, CDR2 YYNGEE.

The chain combines TRBV27 with TRBJ2-2; 11 bases are shared with TRBD2. The trim removed 8 bases at V and 6 bases at J, leaving 2 bases unmatched. Germline CDR1 is MNHEY and CDR2 is SMNVEV (reference sequence). The CDR3 is made up of 13 amino acids. The CDR3 coding sequence is TGTGCCAGCTGTAGCGGGGGGGCCGGGGAGCTGTTTTTT. It encodes CASCSGGAGELFF.

V and J are TRBV6-5 and TRBJ1-1, with D perhaps matching TRBD1 (5 bases). The germline V gene encodes CDR1 MNHEY and CDR2 SVGAGI. The CDR3 is made up of 14 amino acids. V was shortened by 5 bases and J by 5 bases, with 15 bases between the two germline ends. CDR3 sequence reads: CASSPSGTGTEAFF. The CDR3 nucleotides read TGTGCCAGCAGTCCCTCGGGGACTGGAACTGAAGCTTTCTTT.

V is TRBV29-1 and J is TRBJ2-5; D is possibly TRBD2 (6 bases). The germline V gene has CDR1 SQVTM and CDR2 ANQGSEA. The V gene lost 4 bases and the J gene lost 5 bases, with 14 bases spanning the gap. This CDR3 comprises 13 residues. The CDR3: CSVGPGTRETQYF. In DNA form, the CDR3 reads TGCAGCGTTGGCCCCGGGACTCGGGAGACCCAGTACTTC.

DNA for the CDR3: TGTGCCAGCAGTTACGGGGGAGGGAGGGCCACTGAAGCTTTCTTT. It is translated as CASSYGGGRATEAFF. The gene calls are TRBV6-6 and TRBJ1-1; D may be TRBD1 (5 bases). This CDR3 has 15 residues. CDR1 is MNHNY, CDR2 SVGAGI, per germline (reference sequence). V lost 2 bases and J 4 bases, leaving 14 bases between the germline ends.

This chain connects TRBV5-5 to TRBJ2-2; D call uncertain. Germline V gene data show CDR1 as SGHKS and CDR2 as YYEKEE (reference sequence). The CDR3 loop spans 13 amino acids. V was clipped by 0 bases and J by 5 bases, with 5 bases between them. The CDR3 DNA reads as TGTGCCAGCAGCTTGGGGCCGACCGGGGAGCTGTTTTTT. Its protein product is CASSLGPTGELFF.

The J gene is TRBJ2-7, the V gene TRBV5-1; 7 bases match TRBD1. Germline values: CDR1 SGHRS, CDR2 YFSETQ. The V and J ends lost 5 bases and 5 bases, in that order; junction bases with no gene match: 13. The CDR3 extends over 15 amino acids. The CDR3, as DNA: TGCGCCAGCAGACTCCGGGACAGCTTAACCCACGAGCAGTACTTC. Translating gives CASRLRDSLTHEQYF. Combining the CDR3 with reference TRBV5-1 and TRBJ2-7 gives the whole variable domain KAGVTQTPRYLIKTRGQQVTLSCSPISGHRSVSWYQQTPGQGLQFLFEYFSETQRNKGNFPGRFSGRQFSNSRSEMNVSTLELGDSALYLCASRLRDSLTHEQYFGPGTRLTVT.

The chain recombines TRBV7-8 with TRBJ1-3, with D possibly TRBD1 on 5 matching bases. This CDR3 region has 14 residues. The V gene lost 5 bases and the J gene lost 0 bases, with 8 bases spanning the gap. Germline assignment: CDR1 SGHVS and CDR2 FQNEAQ. The CDR3 is CASSTRVSGNTIYF. CDR3 sequence (DNA): TGTGCCAGCAGCACCAGGGTCTCTGGAAACACCATATATTTT. The whole variable domain, filled in from reference TRBV7-8 and TRBJ1-3, reads GAGVSQSPRYKVAKRGQDVALRCDPISGHVSLFWYQQALGQGPEFLTYFQNEAQLDKSGLPSDRFFAERPEGSVSTLKIQRTQQEDSAVYLCASSTRVSGNTIYFGEGSWLTVV.